The text below deals with one TCR beta chain. This sample was included in a study of blood T cell repertoires in COVID-19. Turning to the study itself: Sources were T cells, B-cell-depleted T cells, or PBMCs; the material itself was cDNA or gDNA.

Source study methods: Estimates of nucleated cell counts were drawn from the amplification of reference gene primers. Profiled with immunoSEQ multiplex PCR; TCRdb holds only in-frame clones, not every one. V, J and clone size were drawn from that table, and D and trimming were deduced from the DNA. Here the sample spans around 250,000 clones, just under 90% being singletons. The participants were between about 18 and 90 years old and came from about two dozen US areas. V gave up 3 bases and J gave up 1 base, with 9 bases separating them. This CDR3 is 14 amino acids long. Germline V lookup: CDR1 MGHRA, CDR2 YSYEKL.

Sequencing was performed on PBMCs or T cells enriched from blood (not recorded which). This receptor was identified in a man aged 45-65 years who had been exposed to COVID-19. V and J are TRBV4-1 and TRBJ1-2; D is perhaps TRBD1 (5 bases). CDR3 bases: TGCGCCAGCAGCCAGGCACAGGTTAACTATGGCTACACCTTC. It specifies CASSQAQVNYGYTF.